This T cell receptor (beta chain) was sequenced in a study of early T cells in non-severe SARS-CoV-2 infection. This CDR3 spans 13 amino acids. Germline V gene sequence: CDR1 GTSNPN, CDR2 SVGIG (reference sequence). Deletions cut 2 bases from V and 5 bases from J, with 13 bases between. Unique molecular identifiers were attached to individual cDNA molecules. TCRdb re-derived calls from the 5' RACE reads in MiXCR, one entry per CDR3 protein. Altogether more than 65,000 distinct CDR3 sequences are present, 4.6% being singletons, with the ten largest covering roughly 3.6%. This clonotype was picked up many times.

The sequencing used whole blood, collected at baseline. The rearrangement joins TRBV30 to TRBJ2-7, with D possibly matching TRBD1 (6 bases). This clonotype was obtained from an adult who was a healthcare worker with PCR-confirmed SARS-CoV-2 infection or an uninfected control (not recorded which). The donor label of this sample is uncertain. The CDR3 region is CAWSSRTANEQYF. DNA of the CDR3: TGTGCCTGGAGTTCTAGGACAGCGAACGAGCAGTACTTC.